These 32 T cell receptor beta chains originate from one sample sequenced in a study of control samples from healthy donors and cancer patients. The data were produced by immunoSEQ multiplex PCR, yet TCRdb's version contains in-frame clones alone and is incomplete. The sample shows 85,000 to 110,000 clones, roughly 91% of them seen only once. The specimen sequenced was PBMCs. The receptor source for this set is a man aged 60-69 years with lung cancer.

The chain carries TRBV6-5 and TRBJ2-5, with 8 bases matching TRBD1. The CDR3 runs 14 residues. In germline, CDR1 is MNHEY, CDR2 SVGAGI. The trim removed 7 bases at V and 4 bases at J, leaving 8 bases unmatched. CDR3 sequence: CASTQTGVPETQYF. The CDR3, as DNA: TGTGCCAGCACACAGACAGGGGTCCCAGAGACCCAGTACTTC.

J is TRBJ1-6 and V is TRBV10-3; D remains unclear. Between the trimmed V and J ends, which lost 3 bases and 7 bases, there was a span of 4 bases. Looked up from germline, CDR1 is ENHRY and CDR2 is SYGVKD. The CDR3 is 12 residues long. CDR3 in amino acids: CAISETNSPLHF. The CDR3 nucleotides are TGTGCCATCAGTGAAACAAATTCACCCCTCCACTTT.

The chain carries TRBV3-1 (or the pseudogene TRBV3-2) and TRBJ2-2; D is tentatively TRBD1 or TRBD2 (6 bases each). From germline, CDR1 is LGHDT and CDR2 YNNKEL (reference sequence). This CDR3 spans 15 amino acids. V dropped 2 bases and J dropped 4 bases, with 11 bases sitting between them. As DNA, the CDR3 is TGTGCCAGCAGCCAACGGGGGCCAGGCACCGGGGAGCTGTTTTTT. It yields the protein CASSQRGPGTGELFF.

The CDR3 region has the DNA TGCAGCGTGGGACAGGGGGTGCCGAAGTATGGCTACACCTTC. Amino acids: CSVGQGVPKYGYTF. The V call is TRBV29-1, the J call TRBJ1-2; 11 nucleotides line up with TRBD1. The length of the CDR3 is 14 residues. Trimming cost V 6 bases and J 5 bases; bases outside gene matches: 8. Germline-derived CDR1 and CDR2 are SQVTM and ANQGSEA.

DNA of the CDR3: TGCGCCAGCAGTGAGCGGTGGGGCACAGATACGCAGTATTTT. As protein: CASSERWGTDTQYF. The V gene is TRBV10-1, the J gene TRBJ2-3; D gene uncertain. Trimming took off 2 bases at V and 1 base at J, with 7 bases between the two ends. The CDR3 sequence is 14 residues long. Per the germline V gene, CDR1 is WNHNN and CDR2 is SYGVQD (reference sequence).

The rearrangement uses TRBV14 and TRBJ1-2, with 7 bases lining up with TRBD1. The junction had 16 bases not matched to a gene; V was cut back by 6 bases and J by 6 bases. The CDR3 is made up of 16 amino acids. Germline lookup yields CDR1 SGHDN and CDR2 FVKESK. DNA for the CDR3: TGTGCCAGCAGACCCCCCTCGACGGACAGGATTAATGGCTACACCTTC. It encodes CASRPPSTDRINGYTF.

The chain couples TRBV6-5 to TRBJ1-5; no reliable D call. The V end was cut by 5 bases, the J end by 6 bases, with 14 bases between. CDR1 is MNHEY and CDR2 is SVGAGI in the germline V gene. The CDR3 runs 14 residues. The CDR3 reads CASSLENGIQPQHF. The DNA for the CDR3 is TGTGCCAGCAGTCTCGAAAATGGGATTCAGCCCCAGCATTTT.

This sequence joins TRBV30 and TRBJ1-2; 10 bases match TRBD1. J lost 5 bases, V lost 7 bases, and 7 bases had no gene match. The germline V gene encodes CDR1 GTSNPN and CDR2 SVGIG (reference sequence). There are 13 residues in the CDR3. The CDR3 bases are TGTGCCTCGGGACAGGGGTGGCTTTATGGCTACACCTTC. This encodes CASGQGWLYGYTF.

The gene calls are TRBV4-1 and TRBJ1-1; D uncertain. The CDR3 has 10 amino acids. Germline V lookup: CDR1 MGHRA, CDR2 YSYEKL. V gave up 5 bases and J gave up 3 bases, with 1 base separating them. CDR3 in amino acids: CASSDTEAFF. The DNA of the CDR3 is TGCGCCAGCAGCGACACTGAAGCTTTCTTT.

In DNA, the CDR3 is TGTGCCAGCAGTGAATTTTTCTGGGTTAACTATGGCTACACCTTC. This encodes CASSEFFWVNYGYTF. The chain joins TRBV6-1 to TRBJ1-2, with no clear D. V dropped 2 bases and J dropped 1 base, with 11 bases sitting between them. This CDR3 has 15 residues. The V gene's germline CDR1 is MNHNS and CDR2 SASEGT.

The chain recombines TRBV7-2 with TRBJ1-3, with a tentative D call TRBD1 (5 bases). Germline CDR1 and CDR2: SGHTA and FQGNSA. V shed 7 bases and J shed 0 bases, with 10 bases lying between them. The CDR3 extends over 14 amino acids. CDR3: CASKAGGSGNTIYF. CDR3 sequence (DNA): TGTGCCAGCAAGGCCGGGGGCTCTGGAAACACCATATATTTT. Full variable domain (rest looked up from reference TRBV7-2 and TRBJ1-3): GAGVSQSPSNKVTEKGKDVELRCDPISGHTALYWYRQSLGQGLEFLIYFQGNSAPDKSGLPSDRFSAERTGGSVSTLTIQRTQQEDSAVYLCASKAGGSGNTIYFGEGSWLTVV.

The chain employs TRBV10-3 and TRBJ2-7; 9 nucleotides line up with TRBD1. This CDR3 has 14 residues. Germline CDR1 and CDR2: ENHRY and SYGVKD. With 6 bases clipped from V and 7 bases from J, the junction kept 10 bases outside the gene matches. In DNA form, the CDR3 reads TGTGCCATCAGCCAGCCGGGACAGGGAACAGAGCAGTACGTC. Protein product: CAISQPGQGTEQYV.

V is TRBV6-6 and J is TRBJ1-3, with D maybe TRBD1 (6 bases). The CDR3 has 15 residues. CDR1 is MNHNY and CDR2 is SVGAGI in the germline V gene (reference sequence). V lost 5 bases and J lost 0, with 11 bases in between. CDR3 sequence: CASSRGQPSGNTIYF. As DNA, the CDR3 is TGTGCCAGCAGTCGTGGACAGCCCTCTGGAAACACCATATATTTT.

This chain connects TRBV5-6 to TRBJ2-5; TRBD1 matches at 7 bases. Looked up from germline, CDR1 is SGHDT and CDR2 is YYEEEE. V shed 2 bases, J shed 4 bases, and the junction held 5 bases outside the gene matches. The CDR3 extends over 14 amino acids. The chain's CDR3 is CASSFDRVSETQYF. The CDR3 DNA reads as TGTGCCAGCAGCTTCGACAGGGTATCAGAGACCCAGTACTTC.

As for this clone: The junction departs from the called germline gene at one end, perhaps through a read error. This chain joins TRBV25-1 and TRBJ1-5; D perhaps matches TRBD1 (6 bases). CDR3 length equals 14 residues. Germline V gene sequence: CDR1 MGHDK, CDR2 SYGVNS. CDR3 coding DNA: TGTGCCAGCAGTGTAGGCGGGGGCAAGCAGCCCCAGCATTTT. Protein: CASSVGGGKQPQHF. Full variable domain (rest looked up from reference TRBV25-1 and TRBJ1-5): EADIYQTPRYLVIGTGKKITLECSQTMGHDKMYWYQQDPGMELHLIHYSYGVNSTEKGDLSSESTVSRIRTEHFPLTLESARPSHTSQYLCASSVGGGKQPQHFGDGTRLSIL.

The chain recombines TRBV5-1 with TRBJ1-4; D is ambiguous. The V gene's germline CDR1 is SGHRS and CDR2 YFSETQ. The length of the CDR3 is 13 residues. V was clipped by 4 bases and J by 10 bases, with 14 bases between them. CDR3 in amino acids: CASSDRVEGKLFF. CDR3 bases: TGCGCCAGCAGCGATCGGGTGGAGGGAAAACTGTTTTTT.

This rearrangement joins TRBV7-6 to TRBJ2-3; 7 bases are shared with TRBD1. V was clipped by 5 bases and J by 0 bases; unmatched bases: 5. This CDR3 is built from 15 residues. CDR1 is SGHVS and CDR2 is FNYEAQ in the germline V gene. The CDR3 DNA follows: TGTGCCAGCAGCCAGGGGACAGCTAGCACAGATACGCAGTATTTT. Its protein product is CASSQGTASTDTQYF.

CDR3 residues: CASTLGGGYNEQFF. The DNA for the CDR3 is TGCGCCAGCACCCTTGGGGGGGGCTACAATGAGCAGTTCTTC. This chain links TRBV5-1 with TRBJ2-1; 7 bases are a match to TRBD2. Germline V gene sequence: CDR1 SGHRS, CDR2 YFSETQ. J lost 3 bases, V lost 6 bases, and 6 bases had no gene match. This CDR3 has 14 amino acids.

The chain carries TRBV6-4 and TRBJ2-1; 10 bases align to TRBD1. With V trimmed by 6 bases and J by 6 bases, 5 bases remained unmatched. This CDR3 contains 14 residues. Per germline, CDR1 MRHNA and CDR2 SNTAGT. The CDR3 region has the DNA TGTGCCAGCAGCCCAAGGGACAGGGGCAATGAGCAGTTCTTC. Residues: CASSPRDRGNEQFF.

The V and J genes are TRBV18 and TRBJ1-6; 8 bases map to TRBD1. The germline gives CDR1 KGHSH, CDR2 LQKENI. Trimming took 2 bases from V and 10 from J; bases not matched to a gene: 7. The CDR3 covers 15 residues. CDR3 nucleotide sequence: TGTGCCAGCTCACCAGAGACAACAGGGGGGTCACCCCTCCACTTT. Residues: CASSPETTGGSPLHF.

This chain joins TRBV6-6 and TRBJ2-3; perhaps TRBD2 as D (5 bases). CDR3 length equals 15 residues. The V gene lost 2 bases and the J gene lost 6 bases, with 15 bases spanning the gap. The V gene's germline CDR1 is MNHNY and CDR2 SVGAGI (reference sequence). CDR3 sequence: CASSYASPGRDTQYF. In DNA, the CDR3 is TGTGCCAGCAGTTACGCCTCTCCGGGAAGGGATACGCAGTATTTT.

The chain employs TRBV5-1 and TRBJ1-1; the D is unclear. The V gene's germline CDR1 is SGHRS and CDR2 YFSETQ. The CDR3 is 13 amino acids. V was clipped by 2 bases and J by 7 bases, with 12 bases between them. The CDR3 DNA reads TGCGCCAGCAGCTTCCGGCAGGAAGATGAAGCTTTCTTT. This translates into CASSFRQEDEAFF.

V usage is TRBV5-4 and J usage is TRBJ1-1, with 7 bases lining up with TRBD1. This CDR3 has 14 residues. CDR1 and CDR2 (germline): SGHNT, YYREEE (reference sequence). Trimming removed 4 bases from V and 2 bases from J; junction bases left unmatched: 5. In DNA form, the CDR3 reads TGTGCCAGCAGCCCAGGGACAGTCAACACTGAAGCTTTCTTT. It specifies CASSPGTVNTEAFF.

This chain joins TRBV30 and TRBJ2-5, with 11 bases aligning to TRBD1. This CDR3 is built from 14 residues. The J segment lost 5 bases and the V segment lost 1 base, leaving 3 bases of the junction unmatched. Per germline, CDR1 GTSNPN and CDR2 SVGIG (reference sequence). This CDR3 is CAWSEDRGLETQYF. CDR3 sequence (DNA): TGTGCCTGGAGTGAGGACAGGGGGCTGGAGACCCAGTACTTC. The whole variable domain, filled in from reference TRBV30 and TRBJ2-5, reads SQTIHQWPATLVQPVGSPLSLECTVEGTSNPNLYWYRQAAGRGLQLLFYSVGIGQISSEVPQNLSASRPQDRQFILSSKKLLLSDSGFYLCAWSEDRGLETQYFGPGTRLLVL.

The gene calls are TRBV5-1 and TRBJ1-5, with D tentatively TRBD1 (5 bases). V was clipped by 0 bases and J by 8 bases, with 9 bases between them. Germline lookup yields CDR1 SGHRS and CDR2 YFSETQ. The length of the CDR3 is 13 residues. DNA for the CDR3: TGCGCCAGCAGCTTGGCGGGGACGGAGCCCCAGCATTTT. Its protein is CASSLAGTEPQHF.

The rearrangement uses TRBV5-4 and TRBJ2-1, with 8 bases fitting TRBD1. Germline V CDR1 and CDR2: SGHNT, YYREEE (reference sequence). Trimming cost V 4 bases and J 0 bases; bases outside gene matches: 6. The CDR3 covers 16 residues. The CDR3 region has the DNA TGTGCCAGCAGCAGGAGGACAGGGAGCTCCTACAATGAGCAGTTCTTC. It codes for CASSRRTGSSYNEQFF.

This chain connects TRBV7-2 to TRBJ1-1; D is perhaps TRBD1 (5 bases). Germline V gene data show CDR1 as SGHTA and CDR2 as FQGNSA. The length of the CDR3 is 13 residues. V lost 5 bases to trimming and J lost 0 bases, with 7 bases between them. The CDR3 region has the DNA TGTGCCAGCAGCGTGACAGTGAACACTGAAGCTTTCTTT. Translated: CASSVTVNTEAFF.

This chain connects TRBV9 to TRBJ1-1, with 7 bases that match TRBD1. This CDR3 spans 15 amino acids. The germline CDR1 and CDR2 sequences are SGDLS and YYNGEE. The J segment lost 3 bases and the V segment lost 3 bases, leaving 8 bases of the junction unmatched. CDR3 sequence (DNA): TGTGCCAGCAGCGATAAGACAGGGTTGGACACTGAAGCTTTCTTT. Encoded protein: CASSDKTGLDTEAFF.

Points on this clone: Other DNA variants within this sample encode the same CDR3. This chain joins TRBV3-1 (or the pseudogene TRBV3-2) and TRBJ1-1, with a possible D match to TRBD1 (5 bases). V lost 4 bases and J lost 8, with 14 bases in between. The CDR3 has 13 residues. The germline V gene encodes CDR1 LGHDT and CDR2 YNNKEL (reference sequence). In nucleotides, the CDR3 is TGTGCCAGCAGCCCACAGGTGTATACCGAAGCTTTCTTT. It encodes CASSPQVYTEAFF.

CDR3 DNA: TGTGCCACCAGTGGAGGGGCGGAGAACACTGAAGCTTTCTTT. It yields the protein CATSGGAENTEAFF. V usage is TRBV24-1 and J usage is TRBJ1-1; possibly TRBD1 for D (5 bases). Trimming stripped 5 bases from V and 1 base from J, with 10 bases between. Per the germline V gene, CDR1 is KGHDR and CDR2 is SFDVKD. The CDR3 contains 14 residues.

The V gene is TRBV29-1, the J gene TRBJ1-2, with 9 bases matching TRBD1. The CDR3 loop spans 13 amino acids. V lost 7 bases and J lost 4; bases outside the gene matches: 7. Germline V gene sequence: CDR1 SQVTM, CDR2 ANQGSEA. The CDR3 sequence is CSALQDRGYGYTF. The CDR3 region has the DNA TGCAGCGCCCTCCAGGACAGGGGCTATGGCTACACCTTC.

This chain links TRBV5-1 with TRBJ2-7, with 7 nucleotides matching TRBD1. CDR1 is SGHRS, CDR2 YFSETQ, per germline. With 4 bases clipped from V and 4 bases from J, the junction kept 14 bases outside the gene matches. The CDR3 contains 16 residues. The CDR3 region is CASSPGQRPLFYEQYF. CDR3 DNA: TGCGCCAGCAGCCCGGGACAGAGGCCTCTCTTTTACGAGCAGTACTTC. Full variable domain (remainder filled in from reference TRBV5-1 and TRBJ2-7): KAGVTQTPRYLIKTRGQQVTLSCSPISGHRSVSWYQQTPGQGLQFLFEYFSETQRNKGNFPGRFSGRQFSNSRSEMNVSTLELGDSALYLCASSPGQRPLFYEQYFGPGTRLTVT.